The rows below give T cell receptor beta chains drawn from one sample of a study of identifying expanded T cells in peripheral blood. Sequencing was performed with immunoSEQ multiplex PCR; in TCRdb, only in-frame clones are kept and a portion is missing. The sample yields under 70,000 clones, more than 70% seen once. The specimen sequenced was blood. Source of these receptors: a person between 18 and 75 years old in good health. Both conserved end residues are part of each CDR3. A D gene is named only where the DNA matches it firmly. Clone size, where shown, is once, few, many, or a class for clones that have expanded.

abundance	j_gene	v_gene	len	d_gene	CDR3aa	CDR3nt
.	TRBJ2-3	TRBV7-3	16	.	CASSLIPDYGTDTQYF	TGTGCCAGCAGCTTAATCCCCGACTATGGAACAGATACGCAGTATTTT
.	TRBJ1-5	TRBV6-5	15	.	CASSYYEGGNQPQHF	TGTGCCAGCAGTTACTACGAGGGAGGCAATCAGCCCCAGCATTTT
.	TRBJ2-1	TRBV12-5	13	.	CASGLGSHNEQFF	TGTGCTAGTGGTTTGGGCAGCCACAATGAGCAGTTCTTC
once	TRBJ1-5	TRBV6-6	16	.	CASSPTVGARDQPQHF	TGTGCCAGCTCTCCTACCGTGGGGGCGCGGGATCAGCCCCAGCATTTT
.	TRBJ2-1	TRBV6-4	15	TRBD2	CASSPTSGRGDEQFF	TGTGCCAGCAGTCCGACTAGCGGGAGGGGCGATGAGCAGTTCTTC
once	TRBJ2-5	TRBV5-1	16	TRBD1	CASSAQGTGGLETQYF	TGCGCCAGCAGCGCCCAGGGGACAGGGGGTTTAGAGACCCAGTACTTC
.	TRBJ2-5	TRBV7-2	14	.	CASSLGSPGETQYF	TGTGCCAGCAGCTTAGGGTCCCCTGGGGAGACCCAGTACTTC
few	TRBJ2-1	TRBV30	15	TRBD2	CAWKGGAGAYNEQFF	TGTGCCTGGAAGGGAGGGGCGGGGGCCTACAATGAGCAGTTCTTC
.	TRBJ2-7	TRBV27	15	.	CASSLENGPSYEQYF	TGTGCCAGCAGTTTAGAGAACGGGCCCTCGTACGAGCAGTACTTC
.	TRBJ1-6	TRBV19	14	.	CASSPQAVGSPLHF	TGTGCCAGTAGTCCCCAGGCTGTGGGTTCACCCCTCCACTTT
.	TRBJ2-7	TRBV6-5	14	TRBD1	CASKRDRDYYGQYF	TGTGCCAGCAAAAGGGACAGGGATTACTACGGGCAGTACTTC
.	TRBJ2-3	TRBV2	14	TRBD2	CASSGLAGADTQYF	TGTGCCAGCAGTGGACTAGCGGGAGCAGATACGCAGTATTTT
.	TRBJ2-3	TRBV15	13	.	CATSGGVIDTQYF	TGTGCCACCAGCGGAGGAGTTATTGATACGCAGTATTTT
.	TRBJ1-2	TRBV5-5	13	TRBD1	CASSLTGDYGYTF	TGTGCCAGCAGCTTGACAGGGGACTATGGCTACACCTTC
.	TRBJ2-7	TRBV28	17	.	CASSFWSSDFEAYEQYF	TGTGCCAGCAGTTTTTGGAGCTCAGACTTTGAGGCCTACGAGCAGTACTTC
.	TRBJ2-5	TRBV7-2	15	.	CASSRARQGAETQYF	TGTGCCAGCAGCCGGGCGAGGCAAGGAGCAGAGACCCAGTACTTC
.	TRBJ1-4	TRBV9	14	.	CASSVGSGNEKLFF	TGTGCCAGCAGCGTAGGCTCGGGTAATGAAAAACTGTTTTTT
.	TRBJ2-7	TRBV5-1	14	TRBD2	CASSLSGGSYEQYF	TGCGCCAGCAGCCTGTCGGGGGGATCCTACGAGCAGTACTTC
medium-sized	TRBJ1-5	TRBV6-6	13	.	CASTIQEHQPQHF	TGTGCCAGCACCATACAGGAACATCAGCCCCAGCATTTT
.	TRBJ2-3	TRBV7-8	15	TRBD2	CASSSPGLASDTQYF	TGTGCCAGCAGCTCCCCGGGACTAGCGTCAGATACGCAGTATTTT
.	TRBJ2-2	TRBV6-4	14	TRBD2	CASSDGEGTGELFF	TGTGCCAGCAGTGACGGGGAGGGCACCGGGGAGCTGTTTTTT
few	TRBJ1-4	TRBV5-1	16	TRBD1	CASSRDRAATNEKLFF	TGCGCCAGCAGCCGGGACAGGGCGGCAACTAATGAAAAACTGTTTTTT
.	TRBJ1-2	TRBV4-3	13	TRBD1	CASCPRQGHGYTF	TGCGCCAGTTGCCCTCGACAGGGCCATGGCTACACCTTC
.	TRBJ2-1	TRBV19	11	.	CASKDHNEQFF	TGTGCCAGTAAAGATCACAATGAGCAGTTCTTC
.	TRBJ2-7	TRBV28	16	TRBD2	CASSFSWVSGGYEQYF	TGTGCCAGCAGTTTTAGTTGGGTATCGGGGGGATACGAGCAGTACTTC
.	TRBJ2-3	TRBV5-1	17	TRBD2	CASSLVLTSGVTDTQYF	TGCGCCAGCAGCTTGGTCCTCACTAGCGGGGTTACAGATACGCAGTATTTT
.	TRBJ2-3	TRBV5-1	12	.	CASSLAGDTQYF	TGCGCCAGCAGCTTAGCGGGAGATACGCAGTATTTT
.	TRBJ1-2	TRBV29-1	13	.	CSVMAGNFYGYTF	TGCAGCGTAATGGCAGGGAACTTTTATGGCTACACCTTC
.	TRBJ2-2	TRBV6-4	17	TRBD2	CASSDRTAGDGTGELFF	TGTGCCAGCAGTGACCGTACAGCGGGGGATGGCACCGGGGAGCTGTTTTTT
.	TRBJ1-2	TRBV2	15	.	CASSQTRLNNYGYTF	TGTGCCAGCAGTCAAACACGACTAAACAACTATGGCTACACCTTC
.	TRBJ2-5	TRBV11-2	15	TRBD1	CASSTRTGDGETQYF	TGTGCCAGCAGCACCCGGACAGGCGACGGAGAGACCCAGTACTTC
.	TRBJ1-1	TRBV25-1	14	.	CASSDPQTHTEAFF	TGTGCCAGCAGTGATCCGCAAACCCACACTGAAGCTTTCTTT
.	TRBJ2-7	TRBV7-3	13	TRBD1	CASSPGTEYEQYF	TGTGCCAGCAGCCCGGGGACAGAATACGAGCAGTACTTC
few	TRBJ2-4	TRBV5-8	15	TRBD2	CASSYVAGGPNIQYF	TGTGCCAGCAGCTACGTAGCGGGAGGGCCGAACATTCAGTACTTC
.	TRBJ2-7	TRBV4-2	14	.	CASSPWVGGYEQYF	TGTGCCAGCAGCCCATGGGTAGGGGGCTACGAGCAGTACTTC
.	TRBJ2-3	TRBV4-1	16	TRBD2	CASSRPAGGRTDTQYF	TGCGCCAGCAGCCGCCCAGCGGGAGGGAGGACAGATACGCAGTATTTT
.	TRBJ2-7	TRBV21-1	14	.	CASSLRQITYEQYF	TGTGCCAGCAGCCTCCGACAGATAACCTACGAGCAGTACTTC
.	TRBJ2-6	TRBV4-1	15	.	CASSQGHSGANVLTF	TGCGCCAGCAGCCAAGGACACTCTGGGGCCAACGTCCTGACTTTC
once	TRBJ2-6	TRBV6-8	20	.	CASRAGTPRFTTSGANVLTF	TGTGCCAGCAGGGCCGGGACCCCGAGGTTCACCACCTCTGGGGCCAACGTCCTGACTTTC
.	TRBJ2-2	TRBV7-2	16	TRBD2	CASSSRPSGSTGELFF	TGTGCCAGCAGTTCACGGCCTAGCGGGAGCACCGGGGAGCTGTTTTTT
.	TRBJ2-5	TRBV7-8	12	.	CASRIVEETQYF	TGTGCCAGCAGGATAGTAGAAGAGACCCAGTACTTC
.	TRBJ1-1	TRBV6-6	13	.	CASFGRGNTEAFF	TGTGCCAGCTTCGGTAGGGGTAACACTGAAGCTTTCTTT
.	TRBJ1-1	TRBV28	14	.	CASISAPRNTEAFF	TGTGCCAGCATATCTGCACCCCGAAACACTGAAGCTTTCTTT
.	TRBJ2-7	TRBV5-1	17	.	CASSGQTGLPLVGEQYF	TGCGCCAGCAGCGGGCAGACAGGTCTCCCTTTGGTAGGAGAGCAGTACTTC
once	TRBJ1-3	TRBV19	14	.	CASSNRASGNTIYF	TGTGCCAGTAGTAACCGGGCATCTGGAAACACCATATATTTT
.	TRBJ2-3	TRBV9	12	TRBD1	CASSSRQGVQYF	TGTGCCAGCAGCAGTCGACAGGGGGTTCAGTATTTT
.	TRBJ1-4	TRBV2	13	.	CASSGQENEKLFF	TGTGCCAGCAGTGGACAGGAGAATGAAAAACTGTTTTTT
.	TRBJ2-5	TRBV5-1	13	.	CASNREIQETQYF	TGCGCCAGCAACCGGGAAATTCAAGAGACCCAGTACTTC
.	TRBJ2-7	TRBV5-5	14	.	CASSLARPFYEQYF	TGTGCCAGCAGCTTGGCTCGGCCGTTCTACGAGCAGTACTTC
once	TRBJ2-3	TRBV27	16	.	CASRPPGRPSTDTQYF	TGTGCCAGCAGACCCCCAGGGAGGCCTAGCACAGATACGCAGTATTTT
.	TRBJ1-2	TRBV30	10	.	CAWSLTPYTF	TGTGCCTGGAGTCTCACACCTTACACCTTC
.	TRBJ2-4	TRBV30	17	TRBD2	CAWSPNGGSLAKNIQYF	TGTGCCTGGAGCCCGAACGGCGGGAGTTTAGCCAAAAACATTCAGTACTTC
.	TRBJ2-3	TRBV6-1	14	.	CASSSGGPTDTQYF	TGTGCCAGCAGTTCGGGGGGCCCCACAGATACGCAGTATTTT
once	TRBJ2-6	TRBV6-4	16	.	CASSESLGSGANVLTF	TGTGCCAGCAGTGAAAGTCTAGGCTCTGGGGCCAACGTCCTGACTTTC
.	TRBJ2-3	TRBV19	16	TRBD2	CASSVLAGGSTDTQYF	TGTGCCAGTAGTGTACTAGCGGGGGGTAGCACAGATACGCAGTATTTT
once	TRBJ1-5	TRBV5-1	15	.	CASSLGGSGNQPQHF	TGCGCCAGCAGCTTGGGGGGGAGTGGTAATCAGCCCCAGCATTTT
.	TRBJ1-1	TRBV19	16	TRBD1	CASSIVRGRVNTEAFF	TGTGCCAGTAGTATTGTCAGGGGGCGGGTGAACACTGAAGCTTTCTTT
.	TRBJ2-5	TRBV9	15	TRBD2	CASSNLAGGGETQYF	TGTGCCAGCAGCAACCTAGCGGGAGGTGGGGAGACCCAGTACTTC
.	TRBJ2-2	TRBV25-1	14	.	CASNAGFAAGELFF	TGTGCCAGCAATGCAGGGTTTGCCGCCGGGGAGCTGTTTTTT
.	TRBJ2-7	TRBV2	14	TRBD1	CASSVQGGSYEQYF	TGTGCCAGCAGTGTACAAGGGGGCAGCTACGAGCAGTACTTC